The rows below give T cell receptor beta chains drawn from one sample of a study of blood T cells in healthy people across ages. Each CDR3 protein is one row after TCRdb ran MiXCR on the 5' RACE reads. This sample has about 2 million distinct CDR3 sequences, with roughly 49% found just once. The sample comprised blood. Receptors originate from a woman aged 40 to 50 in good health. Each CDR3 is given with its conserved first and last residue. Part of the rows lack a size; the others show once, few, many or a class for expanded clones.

CDR3 protein: CASGKRNVQFF
clone size: -
V gene: TRBV12-3/TRBV12-4
J gene: TRBJ2-1

CDR3 protein: CASSTTGGNTGELFF
clone size: once
V gene: TRBV7-8
J gene: TRBJ2-2

CDR3 protein: CASSLVARVVYEQYF
clone size: -
V gene: TRBV5-8
J gene: TRBJ2-7

CDR3 protein: CASSRPGLGSDTQYF
clone size: -
V gene: TRBV6-5
J gene: TRBJ2-3

CDR3 protein: CSARLAGPYNEQFF
clone size: few
V gene: TRBV20-1
J gene: TRBJ2-1

CDR3 protein: CASRKGAHEQFF
clone size: -
V gene: TRBV6-6
J gene: TRBJ2-1

CDR3 protein: CASSLTMTPTDNEQFF
clone size: -
V gene: TRBV5-5
J gene: TRBJ2-1

CDR3 protein: CAIGTTTDGYTF
clone size: few
V gene: TRBV10-3
J gene: TRBJ1-2

CDR3 protein: CSADVVATWETQYF
clone size: few
V gene: TRBV20-1
J gene: TRBJ2-5

CDR3 protein: CASSYLGGGGPTNEQFF
clone size: -
V gene: TRBV6-5
J gene: TRBJ2-1

CDR3 protein: CASSFSSGNYEQYF
clone size: few
V gene: TRBV28
J gene: TRBJ2-7

CDR3 protein: CASSAMTFSSGANVLTF
clone size: few
V gene: TRBV9
J gene: TRBJ2-6

CDR3 protein: CSATDNTDGELFF
clone size: once
V gene: TRBV20-1
J gene: TRBJ2-2

CDR3 protein: CASSPEWVKNIQYF
clone size: few
V gene: TRBV18
J gene: TRBJ2-4

CDR3 protein: CASSKDRVYNEQFF
clone size: -
V gene: TRBV6-1
J gene: TRBJ2-1

CDR3 protein: CASSVYLSGASGANVLTF
clone size: few
V gene: TRBV9
J gene: TRBJ2-6

CDR3 protein: CASSVGVSVRTEQYF
clone size: -
V gene: TRBV27
J gene: TRBJ2-7

CDR3 protein: CASSFLRGGYTF
clone size: -
V gene: TRBV28
J gene: TRBJ1-2

CDR3 protein: CASNQQGLTSSYNEQFF
clone size: -
V gene: TRBV6-6
J gene: TRBJ2-1

CDR3 protein: CASANGRSYNEQYF
clone size: -
V gene: TRBV12-3/TRBV12-4
J gene: TRBJ2-7

CDR3 protein: CASGLCAGAGDTQYF
clone size: -
V gene: TRBV12-5
J gene: TRBJ2-3

CDR3 protein: CANRQGHTEAFF
clone size: -
V gene: TRBV10-3
J gene: TRBJ1-1

CDR3 protein: CASSPDRGNSGANVLTF
clone size: -
V gene: TRBV5-1
J gene: TRBJ2-6

CDR3 protein: CASSPVGGYGNEQFF
clone size: -
V gene: TRBV18
J gene: TRBJ2-1

CDR3 protein: CASKIIWPNQPQHF
clone size: -
V gene: TRBV28
J gene: TRBJ1-5

CDR3 protein: CASSWGKDTDTQYF
clone size: -
V gene: TRBV6-1
J gene: TRBJ2-3

CDR3 protein: CAISDREDEKLFF
clone size: -
V gene: TRBV10-3
J gene: TRBJ1-4

CDR3 protein: CASSLEISGLYEQYF
clone size: few
V gene: TRBV5-1
J gene: TRBJ2-7

CDR3 protein: CASSLDLGELETQYF
clone size: -
V gene: TRBV11-2
J gene: TRBJ2-5

CDR3 protein: CASSFGQGIDSNTEAFF
clone size: -
V gene: TRBV27
J gene: TRBJ1-1

CDR3 protein: CASSYSVAVEDTQYF
clone size: -
V gene: TRBV6-2/TRBV6-3
J gene: TRBJ2-3

CDR3 protein: CASSEGVGGIETQYF
clone size: -
V gene: TRBV6-1
J gene: TRBJ2-5